These T cell receptor beta chains were read from a single sample in a study of blood T cell repertoires in COVID-19. Method: immunoSEQ multiplex PCR; TCRdb's copy keeps in-frame clones and lacks some. The repertoire holds about 170,000 clones, with around 90% as singletons. The sequencing input was peripheral blood. These receptors came from a man aged 18-30 years with COVID-19, enrolled during active disease. The CDR3 runs from the conserved cysteine through the conserved F or W. D genes are given only for firm matches. Part of the rows lack a size; the others show once, few, many or a class for expanded clones.

d_call	clone_size	v_call	j_call	cdr3_nt	cdr3_aa
NA	once	TRBV5-8	TRBJ2-3	TGTGCCAGCAGCTTGGCCGGAGGGGGGGCAGATACGCAGTATTTT	CASSLAGGGADTQYF
NA	NA	TRBV7-8	TRBJ1-6	TGTGCCAGCAGCTTAGCGGGATTGCCGGGGGGGAATTCACCCCTCCACTTT	CASSLAGLPGGNSPLHF
TRBD2	NA	TRBV9	TRBJ2-1	TGTGCCAGCAGCCTAGCGGGAGCTGTCCCGGGGTTCTTC	CASSLAGAVPGFF
NA	NA	TRBV24-1	TRBJ2-7	TGTGCCACCAGAGCGGCTGGAGCCTACGAGCAGTACTTC	CATRAAGAYEQYF
NA	NA	TRBV12-5	TRBJ2-7	TGTGCTAGTGGTAAAAGGGGGGGCCACGAGCAGTACTTC	CASGKRGGHEQYF
TRBD1	NA	TRBV6-6	TRBJ1-1	TGTGCCAGTAGTCTAGACAGGGGGAACACTGAAGCTTTCTTT	CASSLDRGNTEAFF
TRBD2	NA	TRBV9	TRBJ2-1	TGTGCCAGCAGCGTACCTCAACTAGCGGGAGGGAACAATGAGCAGTTCTTC	CASSVPQLAGGNNEQFF
TRBD1	NA	TRBV28	TRBJ2-7	TGTGCCAGCAGTCCGGGGACAGGGGACTCCTACGAGCAGTACTTC	CASSPGTGDSYEQYF
NA	NA	TRBV6-2/TRBV6-3	TRBJ1-5	TGTGCCAGCAGTTATGCCGGACAGACCCAGCCCCAGCATTTT	CASSYAGQTQPQHF
NA	NA	TRBV28	TRBJ2-2	TGTGCCAGCAGTTTAGATGGTGTAGACAGTAGACTCCTAAAATTGGAGCTGTTTTTT	CASSLDGVDSRLLKLELFF
TRBD2	NA	TRBV7-8	TRBJ2-3	TGTGCCAGCAGCCTCCGCAGACTAGCGGGTACAGATACGCAGTATTTT	CASSLRRLAGTDTQYF